Following are 7 T cell receptor beta chains from one sample sequenced in a study of cytomegalovirus exposure and HLA in healthy donors. Both 60 Vbeta primers and 13 Jbeta primers went into the PCR. The table came from immunoSEQ multiplex PCR; TCRdb's copy has only in-frame clones and leaves some out. The sample gives about 170,000 clones, 60% to 85% of which show up once; 0.6% to 0.9% is in the top ten. Sequenced material: PBMCs. The source is a female donor in good health and CMV-seronegative.

The chain has TRBV5-1 and TRBJ2-3, with D tentatively TRBD2 (5 bases). Deletions cut 0 bases from V and 0 bases from J, with 8 bases between. The CDR3 runs 15 residues. CDR1 and CDR2 (germline): SGHRS, YFSETQ. The CDR3 DNA reads as TGCGCCAGCAGCTTGGAGCCTAGCAGCACAGATACGCAGTATTTT. The encoded protein is CASSLEPSSTDTQYF.

The chain couples TRBV9 to TRBJ2-3, with D perhaps TRBD1 (7 bases). Trimming cost V 1 base and J 3 bases, with 15 bases left between them. The CDR3 consists of 16 residues. Germline CDR1 is SGDLS and CDR2 is YYNGEE. The CDR3 spells CASSVFPGGLTDTQYF. In DNA form, the CDR3 reads TGTGCCAGCAGCGTATTCCCAGGGGGGTTGACAGATACGCAGTATTTT.

Only a few counts were recorded for this clone. V is TRBV5-4 and J is TRBJ1-2; 7 nucleotides line up with TRBD1. Germline V CDR1 and CDR2: SGHNT, YYREEE (reference sequence). CDR3 length: 14 amino acids. After removal of 0 bases from V and 4 bases from J, the junction contained 3 bases not matched to a gene. The CDR3 loop reads CASSLDRGSYGYTF. CDR3 DNA sequence: TGTGCCAGCAGCTTGGACAGGGGTAGCTATGGCTACACCTTC. Drawing the rest from reference TRBV5-4 and TRBJ1-2, the complete variable domain is ETGVTQSPTHLIKTRGQQVTLRCSSQSGHNTVSWYQQALGQGPQFIFQYYREEENGRGNFPPRFSGLQFPNYSSELNVNALELDDSALYLCASSLDRGSYGYTFGSGTRLTVV.

This clone was observed a few times. V and J are TRBV7-9 and TRBJ1-1; no clear D gene. This CDR3 comprises 12 residues. V shed 1 base and J shed 6 bases, with 6 bases lying between them. CDR1 is SEHNR and CDR2 is FQNEAQ in the germline V gene (reference sequence). This CDR3 reads CASSLDPSEAFF. CDR3 sequence (DNA): TGTGCCAGCAGCTTAGATCCTTCTGAAGCTTTCTTT.

The rearrangement uses TRBV5-4 and TRBJ2-1, with 8 bases lining up with TRBD2. The CDR3 sequence is 15 residues long. V lost 0 bases to trimming and J lost 6 bases; unmatched junction nucleotides: 5. Germline V gene sequence: CDR1 SGHNT, CDR2 YYREEE (reference sequence). CDR3 sequence reads: CASSLALAGINEQFF. CDR3 coding DNA: TGTGCCAGCAGCTTGGCTCTAGCGGGTATCAATGAGCAGTTCTTC.

This clone was observed a few times. The gene calls are TRBV6-4 and TRBJ2-3; 9 nucleotides match TRBD2. The ends lost 2 bases at V and 7 bases at J; junction bases unmatched: 4. CDR1 is MRHNA, CDR2 SNTAGT, per germline. The CDR3 loop spans 14 amino acids. CDR3 bases: TGTGCCAGCAGTGACCCAGGGACTAGCAATACGCAGTATTTT. Residues: CASSDPGTSNTQYF.

The chain joins TRBV9 to TRBJ2-1; D unresolved. Trimming removed 0 bases from V and 10 bases from J, with 5 bases in between. This CDR3 comprises 11 residues. The germline gives CDR1 SGDLS, CDR2 YYNGEE. CDR3 protein: CASSVGPEQFF. For the CDR3, the DNA is TGTGCCAGCAGCGTAGGTCCGGAGCAGTTCTTC.